This entry concerns a single TCR beta chain. The target antigen is unknown. The sample originates from a study of blood T cells in healthy people across ages. Together with a sample-barcoded 5' primer, a J-beta primer mix was included in a second PCR lasting about 7 to 12 cycles. The template-switch adaptor, which had 12 random nucleotides, put a tag on each cDNA molecule. TCRdb itself ran the 5' RACE reads through MiXCR, one entry per CDR3 protein. Seen here are just over 800,000 distinct CDR3 sequences, around two thirds observed once, and the top ten hold around a quarter. Trimming took off 1 base at V and 7 bases at J, with 8 bases between the two ends. Germline CDR1 is SGHDN and CDR2 is FVKESK. The CDR3 runs to 14 residues. Findings of the study overall: Long-lived donors had more naive CD4+ cells and higher diversity than aged donors. Roughly linear age-related decline in beta diversity appeared, significant by age 40.

Material for sequencing was blood. This receptor was taken from a young man in good health. The chain links TRBV14 to TRBJ1-6; D unclear. CDR3 in amino acids: CASSQVGNNSPLHF. The CDR3 DNA follows: TGTGCCAGCAGCCAAGTTGGGAACAATTCACCCCTCCACTTT.